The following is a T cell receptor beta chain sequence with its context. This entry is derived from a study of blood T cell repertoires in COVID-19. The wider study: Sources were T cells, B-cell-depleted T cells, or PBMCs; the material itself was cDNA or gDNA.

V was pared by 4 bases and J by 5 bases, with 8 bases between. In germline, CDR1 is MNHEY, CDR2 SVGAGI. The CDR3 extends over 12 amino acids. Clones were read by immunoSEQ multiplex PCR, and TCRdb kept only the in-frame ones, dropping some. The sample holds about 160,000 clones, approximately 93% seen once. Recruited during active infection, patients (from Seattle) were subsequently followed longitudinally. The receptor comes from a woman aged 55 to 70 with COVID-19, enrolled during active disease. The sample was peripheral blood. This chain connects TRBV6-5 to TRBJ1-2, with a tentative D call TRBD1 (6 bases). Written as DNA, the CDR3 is TGTGCCAGCAGTTCCCAGGGGTATGGCTACACCTTC. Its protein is CASSSQGYGYTF.